The clone carrying this TCR beta chain occurred many times. Its target is unknown. Template-switch 5'RACE cDNA synthesis added a 10-nucleotide unique molecular identifier. TCRdb passed the 5' RACE reads through MiXCR, listing each CDR3 protein once. The sample yields around 60,000 distinct CDR3 sequences, 3% to 4% seen once. This entry belongs to a study of neurological immune-mediated disorders. Broader study findings: Patients with HTLV-1-associated myelopathy showed the most TCR clonal expansion. Those with multiple sclerosis showed the least, falling below healthy controls.

Per germline, CDR1 SQVTM and CDR2 ANQGSEA. The CDR3 is 14 amino acids. V was clipped by 2 bases and J by 5 bases; unmatched bases: 4. This clonotype was obtained from a woman aged 55-70 years with multiple sclerosis. The rearrangement uses TRBV29-1 and TRBJ2-5; 11 bases agree with TRBD1. Sequenced material: PBMCs. The CDR3: CSVERDRGYETQYF. In DNA form, the CDR3 reads TGCAGCGTTGAAAGGGACAGGGGGTACGAGACCCAGTACTTC.